This T cell receptor beta chain was obtained from a study of shared clonotypes between healthy human individuals. Study results and caveats: Inspection by rarefaction showed sorted-subset sequencing to be incomplete despite large depth.

Naive CD8 cells, CD45RO-negative and positively selected for CCR7, excluded terminally differentiated effector memory CD45RA+ cells. All donors were Caucasian adults living in Nashville, Tennessee. Some clones are missing from TCRdb's copy, which holds only in-frame ones; the method was immunoSEQ multiplex PCR. The table lists about 2.1 million clones, 85% to 95% of them singletons. As to this clone: The antigen remains unidentified.

Sequenced input: naive CD8+ T cells from PBMCs. This TCR was sampled from a man between 18 and 35 years old in good health. Some clones in this sample may be carry-over from other donors' samples.

The CDR3, as DNA: TGTGCCAGCAGTTTAACGGCCGGCCAGAGAAGTTTCTACGAGCAGTACTTC. This translates into CASSLTAGQRSFYEQYF. The chain joins TRBV28 to TRBJ2-7, with unresolved D. V lost 2 bases and J 3 bases, leaving 20 bases between the germline ends. This CDR3 has 17 amino acids. Germline lookup yields CDR1 MDHEN and CDR2 SYDVKM.